This entry describes one TCR beta chain. This sample was taken from a study of T-cell memory formation after mild COVID-19. MiXCR was run by TCRdb on the 5' RACE reads, yielding one entry per CDR3 protein. The sample yields a few hundred thousand distinct CDR3 sequences, 7% to 10% seen once. The TCR originated in a man between 18 and 29 years old who had mild COVID-19 (a few samples of this study predate the infection). Cell type and time point are not known. Source material: PBMCs or a T cell subset sorted from them (not recorded which).

The CDR3 bases are TGCAGTGCTAGTTACGGACAGGATAATTCACCCCTCCACTTT. It encodes CSASYGQDNSPLHF. The rearrangement links TRBV20-1 to TRBJ1-6, with 7 positions matching TRBD1. The V gene's germline CDR1 is DFQATT and CDR2 SNEGSKA (reference sequence). The CDR3 is made up of 14 amino acids. With 3 bases clipped from V and 5 bases from J, the junction kept 4 bases outside the gene matches.